These T cell receptor beta chains were read from a single sample in a study of neurological immune-mediated disorders. In TCRdb, the 5' RACE reads were re-called with MiXCR into one record per CDR3 protein. Of approximately 37,000 distinct CDR3 sequences detected, roughly 13% appear once; the ten largest clones hold roughly 30%. Sequenced material: PBMCs. All receptors come from a woman in her forties or fifties with HTLV-1-associated myelopathy (HAM/TSP). Each CDR3 is given with its conserved first and last residue. The order of the fields is V gene, J gene, D gene, clone size, CDR3 DNA, CDR3 protein. A D gene is named only where the DNA matches it firmly. Some rows have no size entry. The others give once, few or many, or a class for an expanded clone.

>TRBV20-1|TRBJ1-6|TRBD1|many
TGCAGTGCTAGGGGGACAGGGGGTTCACCCCTCCACTTT
CSARGTGGSPLHF
>TRBV20-1|TRBJ2-1|.|many
TGCAGTGCTGACACACCCAGGAGAGGTCGGGGGATGGATGAGCAGTTCTTC
CSADTPRRGRGMDEQFF
>TRBV12-3/TRBV12-4|TRBJ2-2|TRBD2|many
TGTGCCAGCAGTTTAAATAGCGGGGGAGGCGACACCGGGGAGCTGTTTTTT
CASSLNSGGGDTGELFF
>TRBV20-1|TRBJ2-2|TRBD1|many
TGCAGTGCTGGCCGTGCAGGGGGCAGGGCCGGGGAGCTGTTTTTT
CSAGRAGGRAGELFF
>TRBV5-1|TRBJ1-2|.|many
TGCGCCAGCAAGGACCCCGACGGCTATGGCTACACCTTC
CASKDPDGYGYTF
>TRBV6-5|TRBJ2-6|.|many
TGTGCCAGCAGTTACAGGGACACAACTCTGGGGGCCAACGTCCTGACTTTC
CASSYRDTTLGANVLTF
>TRBV29-1|TRBJ1-2|.|many
TGCAGCGTGGCTAGTGACGGGGGGGGCTATGGCTACACCTTC
CSVASDGGGYGYTF
>TRBV12-3/TRBV12-4|TRBJ2-3|TRBD2|many
TGTGCCAGCAGTTCGATTTTCGGACTAGGCACAGATACGCAGTATTTT
CASSSIFGLGTDTQYF
>TRBV5-1|TRBJ1-1|.|many
TGCGCCAGCGGCATACAGGGAGGTGTGAACACTGAAGCTTTCTTT
CASGIQGGVNTEAFF
>TRBV20-1|TRBJ2-5|.|.
TGCAGTGCTAGAGAGGCAAGGCGGGAAAAGACCCAGTACTTC
CSAREARREKTQYF
>TRBV5-1|TRBJ1-1|.|many
TGCGCCAGCAGCTTCGCAGGGAGCACTGAAGCTTTCTTT
CASSFAGSTEAFF
>TRBV18|TRBJ1-1|.|many
TGTGCCAGCTCCCCAGGGAGTACTGAAGCTTTCTTT
CASSPGSTEAFF
>TRBV5-5|TRBJ2-5|.|many
TGTGCCAGCAGCCCGGTGCGTGGGGGGGGGGCCGAAGAGACCCAGTACTTC
CASSPVRGGGAEETQYF
>TRBV6-6|TRBJ2-2|TRBD2|many
TGTGCCAGCAGTTACCCTGGGCTAGCGGGCACCGGGGAGCTGTTTTTT
CASSYPGLAGTGELFF
>TRBV4-2|TRBJ2-5|TRBD2|many
TGTGCCAGCAGCCCATCACTAGCGGGGGGGCTGGGGGCCCAGTACTTC
CASSPSLAGGLGAQYF
>TRBV6-2/TRBV6-3|TRBJ2-7|.|many
TGTGCCAGCAGCCCCTCTGAAGGAGAAGGGGACGAGCAGTACTTC
CASSPSEGEGDEQYF
>TRBV6-1|TRBJ2-5|.|many
TGTGCCAGCAGTGAAAGTCTTGGGGGTATCCCTCTGCCTGGTAGCCAGTACTTC
CASSESLGGIPLPGSQYF
>TRBV20-1|TRBJ2-3|TRBD2|many
TGCAGTGCTGTCGACCGTAGCGGGGGCTTAGATACGCAGTATTTT
CSAVDRSGGLDTQYF
>TRBV20-1|TRBJ2-3|.|.
TGCAGTACTCGAGGGTCCACAGATACGCAGTATTTT
CSTRGSTDTQYF
>TRBV29-1|TRBJ2-5|TRBD2|many
TGCAGCGTTGAAGGGCTAGCGGGGGCAGGAGGGACCCAGTACTTC
CSVEGLAGAGGTQYF
>TRBV7-7|TRBJ2-1|TRBD1|many
TGTGCTAGCAGCTTAGGGACAGGGGGCTCCAATGAGCAGTTCTTC
CASSLGTGGSNEQFF
>TRBV5-6|TRBJ2-1|TRBD1|many
TGTGCCAGCAGCTTACAGACAGGGGGGAATGAGCAGTTCTTC
CASSLQTGGNEQFF
>TRBV4-3|TRBJ2-3|.|many
TGCGCCAGCAGCCAAGATACTAGCAGGGGGGATACGCAGTATTTT
CASSQDTSRGDTQYF
>TRBV7-2|TRBJ1-6|.|many
TGTGCCAGCAGCTCTCGGACGTTGGAGCCACCCCTCCACTTT
CASSSRTLEPPLHF
>TRBV6-1|TRBJ2-3|.|.
TGTGCCAGCAGTGAGACTAGTTCAAGTACGCAGTATTTT
CASSETSSSTQYF
>TRBV5-6|TRBJ1-4|.|many
TGTGCCAGCAGCCGACGTTACACATCAACTAATGAAAAACTGTTTTTT
CASSRRYTSTNEKLFF
>TRBV6-5|TRBJ1-1|.|many
TGTGCCAGCAGTTTGACGGGATACGACACTGAAGCTTTCTTT
CASSLTGYDTEAFF
>TRBV2|TRBJ1-2|.|many
TGTGCCAGCACTTATGTTGGGGGGGCGAGTGGCTACACCTTC
CASTYVGGASGYTF
>TRBV20-1|TRBJ2-5|.|many
TGCAGTGCTAGAGATATAACGGGGAGGAGGGGAGAGACCCAGTACTTC
CSARDITGRRGETQYF
>TRBV5-1|TRBJ2-1|TRBD2|many
TGCGCCAGCAGCCATCAAGCGGGGGAAGGGGACAATGAGCAGTTCTTC
CASSHQAGEGDNEQFF
>TRBV6-2/TRBV6-3|TRBJ1-4|.|many
TGTGCCAGCAGCCGAAACCGCCGCGGGATGTTTTTT
CASSRNRRGMFF
>TRBV12-3/TRBV12-4|TRBJ2-1|.|many
TGTGCCAGCACCCAGATGGGACCGACCAATGAGCAGTTCTTC
CASTQMGPTNEQFF
>TRBV3-1|TRBJ2-3|.|many
TGTGCCAGCAGCCCCCAGTGGGCTAGCACAGATACGCAGTATTTT
CASSPQWASTDTQYF
>TRBV6-2/TRBV6-3|TRBJ2-3|TRBD2|many
TGTGCCAGCAGCCTGATCGGGACTAGCGACGATACGCAGTATTTT
CASSLIGTSDDTQYF
>TRBV7-2|TRBJ2-1|TRBD2|many
TGTGCCAGCAGCTTAGGATTCCCAGCGGGGGGATCTCGGGATGAGCAGTTCTTC
CASSLGFPAGGSRDEQFF
>TRBV11-3|TRBJ2-7|.|.
TGTGCCAGCAGCTTAGGCCAGGGAAACGAGCAGTACTTC
CASSLGQGNEQYF
>TRBV27|TRBJ2-1|TRBD2|many
TGTGCCAGCAACCTGGGACTATATTCCTACAATGAGCAGTTCTTC
CASNLGLYSYNEQFF
>TRBV11-2|TRBJ2-3|.|.
TGTGCCAGCAGCTCCGGGACAATTAGCACAGATACGCAGTATTTT
CASSSGTISTDTQYF
>TRBV7-6|TRBJ2-1|TRBD2|many
TGTGCCAGCAGCTTATCCGGGACTAGCGGATGGAATGAGCAGTTCTTC
CASSLSGTSGWNEQFF
>TRBV5-6|TRBJ2-2|.|many
TGTGCCAGCAGCCCCCCGAGTGGGGGAACGAACACCGGGGAGCTGTTTTTT
CASSPPSGGTNTGELFF
>TRBV7-2|TRBJ2-3|.|many
TGTGCCAGCAGCTTAGCGAACCCTAGCACAGATACGCAGTATTTT
CASSLANPSTDTQYF
>TRBV7-8|TRBJ1-5|TRBD1|.
TGTGCCAGCAGCTTGTTAGGGGGCAGCAATCAGCCCCAGCATTTT
CASSLLGGSNQPQHF
>TRBV7-2|TRBJ1-1|.|many
TGTGCCAGCAGCTCCAGTTTGGGCACTGAAGCTTTCTTT
CASSSSLGTEAFF
>TRBV7-2|TRBJ1-4|.|many
TGTGCCAGCAGCTTCAACCCAGAAAAACTGTTTTTT
CASSFNPEKLFF
>TRBV5-1|TRBJ1-1|.|many
TGCGCCAGCACCATTGGACACCCGAACACTGAAGCTTTCTTT
CASTIGHPNTEAFF
>TRBV7-2|TRBJ2-1|TRBD2|many
TGTGCCAGCAGCTATGGACTAGCGGGGGGCCTTAGCTCCTACAATGAGCAGTTCTTC
CASSYGLAGGLSSYNEQFF
>TRBV5-1|TRBJ2-2|.|.
TGCGCCAGCAGCCCGGACAGCGCGAACACCGGGGAGCTGTTTTTT
CASSPDSANTGELFF
>TRBV7-6|TRBJ2-7|TRBD2|many
TGTGCCAGCAGCCAGCTCCGGGGGGGGATTTACGAGCAGTACTTC
CASSQLRGGIYEQYF
>TRBV6-1|TRBJ2-3|TRBD1|.
TGTGCCGGCACCGGGACAGGAAGAGATACGCAGTATTTT
CAGTGTGRDTQYF
>TRBV27|TRBJ1-4|.|many
TGTGCCAGCAGAAGCGTTGCAACTAATGAAAAACTGTTTTTT
CASRSVATNEKLFF
>TRBV7-7|TRBJ2-5|.|medium-sized
TGTGCTAGCAGCTTCGCCGGAAAAGAGACCCAGTACTTC
CASSFAGKETQYF
>TRBV9|TRBJ2-3|.|many
TGTGCCAGCAGGACAGACTCTAGCACAGATACGCAGTATTTT
CASRTDSSTDTQYF
>TRBV15|TRBJ2-1|.|many
TGTGCCACCAGCGGCCTAGGGGGCTCCTACAATGAGCAGTTCTTC
CATSGLGGSYNEQFF
>TRBV7-6|TRBJ1-3|.|many
TGTGCCAGCAGCCCTCGGCGGGGGAGCTCTGGAAACACCATATATTTT
CASSPRRGSSGNTIYF